A selection of T cell receptor beta chains follows, all from one sample in a study of T cells in Graves' hyperthyroidism and ophthalmopathy. Each CDR3 protein is one row after TCRdb ran MiXCR on the multiplex PCR reads. The sample yields roughly 700,000 distinct CDR3 sequences, roughly 15% seen once. Sequenced input: blood. The receptors here all came from a woman younger than 35 with Graves' hyperthyroidism. Both conserved end residues are part of each CDR3. The D gene is left open where the match is weak. The size entry is marked missing in some rows and otherwise reads once, few, many or a size class.

V gene: TRBV5-1
D gene: TRBD1
clone size: many
J gene: TRBJ1-1
CDR3 protein: CASSLGTGGYTEAFF
CDR3 DNA: TGCGCCAGCAGCCTTGGGACAGGGGGATATACTGAAGCTTTCTTT

V gene: TRBV29-1
D gene: NA
clone size: NA
J gene: TRBJ2-7
CDR3 protein: CSVETGYEQYF
CDR3 DNA: TGCAGCGTTGAAACTGGCTACGAGCAGTACTTC

V gene: TRBV27
D gene: NA
clone size: NA
J gene: TRBJ2-7
CDR3 protein: CASAKGGVPYEQYF
CDR3 DNA: TGTGCCAGCGCCAAGGGGGGGGTCCCCTACGAGCAGTACTTC

V gene: TRBV6-1
D gene: TRBD2
clone size: many
J gene: TRBJ2-7
CDR3 protein: CASTLGLANSYEQYF
CDR3 DNA: TGTGCCAGCACCCTGGGACTAGCGAACTCCTACGAGCAGTACTTC

V gene: TRBV29-1
D gene: NA
clone size: NA
J gene: TRBJ1-5
CDR3 protein: CSVQNTGRLDDEPQHF
CDR3 DNA: TGCAGCGTCCAGAACACAGGGAGATTGGACGATGAGCCCCAGCATTTT

V gene: TRBV20-1
D gene: NA
clone size: NA
J gene: TRBJ1-5
CDR3 protein: CSARNGEYSNQPQHF
CDR3 DNA: TGCAGTGCTAGAAACGGGGAGTATAGCAATCAGCCCCAGCATTTT

V gene: TRBV12-3/TRBV12-4
D gene: NA
clone size: NA
J gene: TRBJ1-1
CDR3 protein: CASSSRGFGTEAFF
CDR3 DNA: TGTGCCAGCAGTTCCCGGGGCTTTGGCACTGAAGCTTTCTTT

V gene: TRBV7-2
D gene: TRBD1
clone size: NA
J gene: TRBJ2-5
CDR3 protein: CASSLGQIGETQYF
CDR3 DNA: TGTGCCAGCAGCTTGGGACAGATCGGTGAGACCCAGTACTTC

V gene: TRBV24-1
D gene: NA
clone size: NA
J gene: TRBJ2-6
CDR3 protein: CATSDAYQGPGSPLGANVLTF
CDR3 DNA: TGTGCCACCAGTGATGCTTACCAGGGGCCCGGTTCACCCCTTGGGGCCAACGTCCTGACTTTC

V gene: TRBV10-3
D gene: NA
clone size: few
J gene: TRBJ1-1
CDR3 protein: CAISEDEGLNTEAFF
CDR3 DNA: TGTGCCATCAGTGAGGATGAAGGCCTCAACACTGAAGCTTTCTTT

V gene: TRBV5-1
D gene: NA
clone size: many
J gene: TRBJ2-1
CDR3 protein: CASSSLGSSYNEQFF
CDR3 DNA: TGCGCCAGCAGTTCCCTAGGGAGCTCCTACAATGAGCAGTTCTTC

V gene: TRBV20-1
D gene: TRBD2
clone size: many
J gene: TRBJ2-3
CDR3 protein: CSARRLAGSLYGTDTQYF
CDR3 DNA: TGCAGTGCTAGGAGGCTAGCGGGATCCCTTTACGGAACAGATACGCAGTATTTT

V gene: TRBV3-1
D gene: NA
clone size: few
J gene: TRBJ1-5
CDR3 protein: CASSPLLVNQPQHF
CDR3 DNA: TGTGCCAGCAGTCCCCTGCTTGTCAATCAGCCCCAGCATTTT

V gene: TRBV6-1
D gene: NA
clone size: NA
J gene: TRBJ1-5
CDR3 protein: CATSDERIGLQPQHF
CDR3 DNA: TGTGCCACATCTGATGAGAGAATTGGGTTGCAGCCCCAGCATTTT

V gene: TRBV7-9
D gene: NA
clone size: NA
J gene: TRBJ2-3
CDR3 protein: CASRLDGGQGDTQYF
CDR3 DNA: TGTGCCAGCAGACTAGATGGGGGCCAGGGAGATACGCAGTATTTT

V gene: TRBV7-2
D gene: NA
clone size: many
J gene: TRBJ2-3
CDR3 protein: CASSFGASPSTDTQYF
CDR3 DNA: TGTGCCAGCAGCTTCGGGGCTTCCCCTAGCACAGATACGCAGTATTTT

V gene: TRBV7-2
D gene: NA
clone size: many
J gene: TRBJ1-1
CDR3 protein: CASSLSRVFRGTEAFF
CDR3 DNA: TGTGCCAGCAGCTTAAGCCGAGTCTTCAGGGGCACTGAAGCTTTCTTT

V gene: TRBV4-3
D gene: TRBD1
clone size: many
J gene: TRBJ2-5
CDR3 protein: CASSLRGTGQKETQYF
CDR3 DNA: TGCGCCAGCAGCCTCAGGGGAACGGGACAGAAAGAGACCCAGTACTTC

V gene: TRBV29-1
D gene: TRBD1
clone size: many
J gene: TRBJ1-1
CDR3 protein: CSAGRSGGLNTEAFF
CDR3 DNA: TGCAGCGCAGGCAGATCAGGGGGTCTGAACACTGAAGCTTTCTTT

V gene: TRBV20-1
D gene: TRBD1
clone size: NA
J gene: TRBJ1-6
CDR3 protein: CSARAQGGYIDSPLHF
CDR3 DNA: TGCAGTGCTAGAGCCCAAGGGGGCTATATTGATTCACCCCTCCACTTT

V gene: TRBV15
D gene: TRBD2
clone size: few
J gene: TRBJ2-7
CDR3 protein: CATSRVWGGSDSRQYF
CDR3 DNA: TGTGCCACCAGCAGAGTCTGGGGCGGGAGCGACTCACGGCAGTACTTC

V gene: TRBV12-3/TRBV12-4
D gene: TRBD1
clone size: many
J gene: TRBJ1-1
CDR3 protein: CASNTGVISTEAFF
CDR3 DNA: TGTGCCAGCAATACAGGGGTAATTAGCACTGAAGCTTTCTTT

V gene: TRBV28
D gene: TRBD1
clone size: many
J gene: TRBJ2-5
CDR3 protein: CASWGGQGLYQETQYF
CDR3 DNA: TGTGCCAGCTGGGGGGGACAGGGACTGTACCAAGAGACCCAGTACTTC

V gene: TRBV28
D gene: TRBD1
clone size: few
J gene: TRBJ2-7
CDR3 protein: CASRRGDRGSYEQYF
CDR3 DNA: TGTGCCAGTAGGAGGGGGGACAGGGGGTCCTACGAGCAGTACTTC

V gene: TRBV30
D gene: NA
clone size: NA
J gene: TRBJ1-6
CDR3 protein: CAWSEQGYSPLHF
CDR3 DNA: TGTGCCTGGAGCGAACAGGGTTATTCACCCCTCCACTTT

V gene: TRBV7-9
D gene: TRBD2
clone size: few
J gene: TRBJ2-7
CDR3 protein: CASSPPGTIEPEQYF
CDR3 DNA: TGTGCCAGCAGCCCTCCTGGGACTATAGAGCCCGAGCAGTACTTC

V gene: TRBV11-2
D gene: TRBD1
clone size: many
J gene: TRBJ2-7
CDR3 protein: CASSTGQPYEQYF
CDR3 DNA: TGTGCCAGCAGCACGGGACAGCCCTACGAGCAGTACTTC

V gene: TRBV6-1
D gene: NA
clone size: few
J gene: TRBJ1-2
CDR3 protein: CASGDPRYTF
CDR3 DNA: TGTGCCAGCGGGGACCCTCGGTACACCTTC

V gene: TRBV20-1
D gene: TRBD2
clone size: NA
J gene: TRBJ2-7
CDR3 protein: CSARALAGAGYEQYF
CDR3 DNA: TGCAGTGCTAGAGCTTTAGCGGGAGCGGGCTACGAGCAGTACTTC

V gene: TRBV18
D gene: NA
clone size: few
J gene: TRBJ1-4
CDR3 protein: CASSPYTEGLGEKLFF
CDR3 DNA: TGTGCCAGCTCACCATACACGGAGGGGTTGGGTGAAAAACTGTTTTTT

V gene: TRBV7-3
D gene: NA
clone size: few
J gene: TRBJ2-1
CDR3 protein: CASSWSVGSANEQFF
CDR3 DNA: TGTGCCAGCAGCTGGAGTGTTGGGAGCGCAAATGAGCAGTTCTTC

V gene: TRBV7-6
D gene: NA
clone size: NA
J gene: TRBJ1-1
CDR3 protein: CASSLVGGSAEAFF
CDR3 DNA: TGTGCCAGCAGCTTAGTAGGTGGTTCCGCTGAAGCTTTCTTT

V gene: TRBV27
D gene: TRBD1
clone size: few
J gene: TRBJ1-2
CDR3 protein: CASRRTGATYGYTF
CDR3 DNA: TGTGCCAGCAGGCGGACAGGGGCTACCTATGGCTACACCTTC

V gene: TRBV29-1
D gene: TRBD2
clone size: NA
J gene: TRBJ2-3
CDR3 protein: CSVEWREIGTDTQYF
CDR3 DNA: TGCAGCGTTGAATGGCGGGAGATTGGCACAGATACGCAGTATTTT

V gene: TRBV29-1
D gene: NA
clone size: NA
J gene: TRBJ2-1
CDR3 protein: CSVEDERLFSQSYNEQFF
CDR3 DNA: TGCAGCGTTGAAGATGAGCGGCTTTTTTCCCAATCCTACAATGAGCAGTTCTTC

V gene: TRBV20-1
D gene: NA
clone size: many
J gene: TRBJ2-1
CDR3 protein: CSAPAEGQGEQFF
CDR3 DNA: TGCAGTGCTCCAGCGGAGGGCCAGGGTGAGCAGTTCTTC

V gene: TRBV27
D gene: NA
clone size: NA
J gene: TRBJ2-7
CDR3 protein: CASSLLSATREQYF
CDR3 DNA: TGTGCCAGCAGTTTACTTAGTGCTACGAGGGAGCAGTACTTC

V gene: TRBV11-1
D gene: TRBD2
clone size: many
J gene: TRBJ2-4
CDR3 protein: CASTLRGGPKNIQYF
CDR3 DNA: TGTGCCAGCACCCTCCGGGGGGGACCCAAAAACATTCAGTACTTC

V gene: TRBV3-1
D gene: TRBD1
clone size: many
J gene: TRBJ2-1
CDR3 protein: CASSRFLIRRQGSSVGEQFF
CDR3 DNA: TGTGCCAGCAGCCGATTTCTAATTCGGCGACAGGGTAGTTCAGTTGGGGAGCAGTTCTTC

V gene: TRBV9
D gene: NA
clone size: NA
J gene: TRBJ1-2
CDR3 protein: CASSETAGGEYGYTF
CDR3 DNA: TGTGCCAGCAGCGAAACCGCGGGGGGCGAGTATGGCTACACCTTC

V gene: TRBV5-1
D gene: NA
clone size: few
J gene: TRBJ2-3
CDR3 protein: CASSLGGRTHTDTQYF
CDR3 DNA: TGCGCCAGCAGCCTCGGGGGACGGACACACACAGATACGCAGTATTTT

V gene: TRBV7-8
D gene: NA
clone size: many
J gene: TRBJ1-1
CDR3 protein: CASSTMMNTEAFF
CDR3 DNA: TGTGCCAGCAGCACCATGATGAACACTGAAGCTTTCTTT

V gene: TRBV7-9
D gene: TRBD1
clone size: many
J gene: TRBJ2-1
CDR3 protein: CASSHPGTGDNEQFF
CDR3 DNA: TGTGCCAGCAGCCACCCTGGGACAGGGGACAATGAGCAGTTCTTC

V gene: TRBV6-2/TRBV6-3
D gene: NA
clone size: NA
J gene: TRBJ2-7
CDR3 protein: CASSPRSTKGRYEQYF
CDR3 DNA: TGTGCCAGCAGTCCTCGGTCCACAAAGGGACGGTACGAGCAGTACTTC

V gene: TRBV7-9
D gene: TRBD2
clone size: many
J gene: TRBJ2-5
CDR3 protein: CASSLTSVETQYF
CDR3 DNA: TGTGCCAGCAGCTTAACTAGCGTGGAGACCCAGTACTTC

V gene: TRBV7-9
D gene: TRBD1
clone size: NA
J gene: TRBJ1-5
CDR3 protein: CASSKGLLGGIGQPQHF
CDR3 DNA: TGTGCCAGCAGCAAAGGACTTCTAGGGGGCATCGGTCAGCCCCAGCATTTT

V gene: TRBV30
D gene: NA
clone size: few
J gene: TRBJ1-2
CDR3 protein: CAWSYGRTSSRYGYTF
CDR3 DNA: TGTGCCTGGAGCTATGGCCGGACAAGTTCTCGCTATGGCTACACCTTC

V gene: TRBV24-1
D gene: NA
clone size: many
J gene: TRBJ2-1
CDR3 protein: CATSGSYNEQFF
CDR3 DNA: TGTGCCACCAGTGGCTCCTACAATGAGCAGTTCTTC

V gene: TRBV12-3/TRBV12-4
D gene: NA
clone size: many
J gene: TRBJ2-7
CDR3 protein: CASSFVGQSYEQYF
CDR3 DNA: TGTGCCAGCAGTTTCGTTGGACAGTCCTACGAGCAGTACTTC

V gene: TRBV4-2
D gene: TRBD2
clone size: few
J gene: TRBJ2-7
CDR3 protein: CASSPRLAGEGYEQYF
CDR3 DNA: TGTGCCAGCAGCCCCCGACTAGCGGGAGAGGGTTACGAGCAGTACTTC

V gene: TRBV24-1
D gene: NA
clone size: many
J gene: TRBJ2-1
CDR3 protein: CATSDRTAHGQFF
CDR3 DNA: TGTGCCACCAGTGACAGGACTGCACATGGGCAGTTCTTC

V gene: TRBV7-2
D gene: NA
clone size: few
J gene: TRBJ2-4
CDR3 protein: CASSLGGGAGDIQYF
CDR3 DNA: TGTGCCAGCAGCTTAGGGGGGGGGGCAGGGGACATTCAGTACTTC

V gene: TRBV7-8
D gene: NA
clone size: few
J gene: TRBJ2-2
CDR3 protein: CASSFPLSTGELFF
CDR3 DNA: TGTGCCAGCAGCTTCCCCCTCAGCACCGGGGAGCTGTTTTTT

V gene: TRBV20-1
D gene: TRBD2
clone size: few
J gene: TRBJ2-2
CDR3 protein: CSASVGGDTGELFF
CDR3 DNA: TGCAGTGCTAGTGTGGGAGGGGACACCGGGGAGCTGTTTTTT

V gene: TRBV6-2/TRBV6-3
D gene: NA
clone size: many
J gene: TRBJ2-7
CDR3 protein: CASSYWYEQYF
CDR3 DNA: TGTGCCAGCAGTTACTGGTACGAGCAGTACTTC

V gene: TRBV2
D gene: TRBD2
clone size: many
J gene: TRBJ2-7
CDR3 protein: CASSRGLAGISYEQYF
CDR3 DNA: TGTGCCAGCAGCCGAGGACTAGCGGGTATCTCCTACGAGCAGTACTTC

V gene: TRBV28
D gene: TRBD1
clone size: once
J gene: TRBJ2-3
CDR3 protein: CASSFEGQSTDTQYF
CDR3 DNA: TGTGCCAGCAGTTTTGAGGGACAGAGCACAGATACGCAGTATTTT

V gene: TRBV2
D gene: NA
clone size: many
J gene: TRBJ2-6
CDR3 protein: CASSEARGINRPGANVLTF
CDR3 DNA: TGTGCCAGCAGTGAAGCGCGAGGGATCAACCGACCTGGGGCCAACGTCCTGACTTTC

V gene: TRBV12-3/TRBV12-4
D gene: TRBD1
clone size: many
J gene: TRBJ1-4
CDR3 protein: CASSDSGTGNEKLFF
CDR3 DNA: TGTGCCAGCAGTGATTCCGGGACAGGAAATGAAAAACTGTTTTTT

V gene: TRBV5-1
D gene: NA
clone size: few
J gene: TRBJ1-3
CDR3 protein: CASSLGTARTGNTIYF
CDR3 DNA: TGCGCCAGCAGCTTGGGGACAGCTAGGACTGGAAACACCATATATTTT